The 2 T cell receptor beta chains presented below share a single source sample, sequenced in a study of siplizumab effects on memory and regulatory T cells. Method: immunoSEQ multiplex PCR; TCRdb's copy keeps in-frame clones and lacks some. This sample has approximately 70,000 clones, with about 90% found just once. The sequencing input was CD8+ T cells sorted from blood. The source is a human donor in good health.

This clone was observed a handful of times. The chain couples TRBV5-4 to TRBJ2-7, with D perhaps matching TRBD2 (6 bases). The germline V gene encodes CDR1 SGHNT and CDR2 YYREEE (reference sequence). The CDR3 sequence is 14 residues long. Between the trimmed V and J ends, which lost 4 bases and 2 bases, there was a span of 13 bases. CDR3: CASSSSEGPYEQYF. The CDR3 DNA reads TGTGCCAGCAGCAGCTCGGAGGGACCCTACGAGCAGTACTTC.

The gene calls are TRBV6-5 and TRBJ1-3; 7 nucleotides line up with TRBD1. CDR3 length: 13 residues. Germline CDR1 is MNHEY and CDR2 is SVGAGI. The trim removed 6 bases at V and 4 bases at J, leaving 3 bases unmatched. The CDR3 DNA sequence: TGTGCCAGCAGACTACAGGGGGGAAACACCATATATTTT. Translating gives CASRLQGGNTIYF.